Sequencing of this TCR beta chain was carried out in a study of control samples from healthy donors and cancer patients (dated by TCRdb to 2018 to 2020). Points on this clone: Its recognized antigen is unknown. No base-level quality is on record; no much larger clone is a single base apart.

The germline V gene encodes CDR1 SGHAT and CDR2 FQDESV (reference sequence). Trimming takes 3 bases off V and 5 bases off J; junction bases not matched to a gene: 8. The CDR3 covers 15 residues, taking in both the cysteine and the phenylalanine. Only CDR3 DNA is held: 45 bases, read in frame from base 1. Library creation used the immunoSEQ multiplex PCR assay. Held by TCRdb, this immuneACCESS table contains in-frame sequences only and omits some clones. Under half of the omission traces to an unresolved V gene where checked; the cause of the rest is unknown. Present in this sample are about 150,000 clones, approximately 94% of which were seen just once. The ten largest clones add up to approximately 1.5% of the sample.

This clonotype was sampled from a woman aged 18-29 years in good health. Sequencing input: blood. The sequence joins TRBV11-1 to TRBJ1-2; 8 nucleotides in the junction match TRBD1. The DNA is as follows: TGTGCCAGCAGCTTGGTGGACAGGGAAGGGTATGGCTACACCTTC. It specifies CASSLVDREGYGYTF.